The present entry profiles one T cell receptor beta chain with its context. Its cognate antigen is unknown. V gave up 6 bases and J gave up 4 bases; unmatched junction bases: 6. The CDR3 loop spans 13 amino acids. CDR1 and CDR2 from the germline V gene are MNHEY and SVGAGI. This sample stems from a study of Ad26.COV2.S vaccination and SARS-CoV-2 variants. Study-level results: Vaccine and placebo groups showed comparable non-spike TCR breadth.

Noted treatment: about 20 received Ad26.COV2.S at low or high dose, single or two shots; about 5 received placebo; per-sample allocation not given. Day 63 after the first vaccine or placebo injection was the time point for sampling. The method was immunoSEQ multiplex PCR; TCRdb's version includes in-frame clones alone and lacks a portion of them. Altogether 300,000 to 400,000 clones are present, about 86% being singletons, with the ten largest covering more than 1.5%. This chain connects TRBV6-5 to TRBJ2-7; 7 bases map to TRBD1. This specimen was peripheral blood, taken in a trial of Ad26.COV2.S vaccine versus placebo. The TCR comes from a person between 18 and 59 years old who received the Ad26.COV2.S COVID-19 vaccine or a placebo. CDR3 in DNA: TGTGCCAGCAGGAGGAACAGGGGTTACGAGCAGTACTTC. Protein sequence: CASRRNRGYEQYF.